This T cell receptor beta chain was profiled in a study of blood T cell repertoires in COVID-19. Turning to the study itself: Collection of acute and convalescent COVID-19 samples took place in the United States, Italy and Spain.

In the original workflow: Amplification of reference gene primers was used by the study to estimate nucleated cell counts. Some clones are missing from TCRdb's copy, which holds only in-frame ones; the method was immunoSEQ multiplex PCR. V, J and clone size reflect that table, while D and trimming were determined from the DNA. The table has about 370,000 clones, roughly nine tenths seen once. This CDR3 spans 14 amino acids. CDR1 and CDR2 from the germline V gene are SGHRS and YFSETQ. V lost 3 bases, J lost 7 bases, and 4 bases stayed unmatched. No more than 2 weeks before study entry, exposed participants had met a case of COVID-19.

Sequenced sample: PBMCs or T cells enriched from blood (not recorded which). The genes are TRBV5-1 and TRBJ2-1; 10 positions match TRBD1. The origin of this receptor is a woman aged 40 to 55 who had been exposed to COVID-19. The CDR3: CASSSGQGSNEQFF. The CDR3 DNA is TGCGCCAGCAGCTCGGGACAGGGGTCGAATGAGCAGTTCTTC.